This T cell receptor (beta chain) was found in a study of cytomegalovirus exposure and HLA in healthy donors. V shed 3 bases and J shed 8 bases, with 11 bases lying between them. CDR1 and CDR2 (germline): SGHTS, YDEGEE. This CDR3 region has 13 residues. Here immunoSEQ multiplex PCR was the method, and the copy in TCRdb shows in-frame clones only, minus some. The sample holds approximately 120,000 clones; about 89% are singletons and the top ten take approximately 2%. The chain links TRBV5-8 to TRBJ1-4, with TRBD1 as a possible D gene (6 bases). The clonotype originates from a young woman in good health and CMV-seronegative. The sample consisted of PBMCs. CDR3 residues: CASSSGGREKLFF. CDR3 nucleotide sequence: TGTGCCAGCAGCTCCGGGGGGCGGGAAAAACTGTTTTTT. Variable domain in full (rest from reference TRBV5-8 and TRBJ1-4): EAGVTQSPTHLIKTRGQQATLRCSPISGHTSVYWYQQALGLGLQFLLWYDEGEERNRGNFPPRFSGRQFPNYSSELNVNALELEDSALYLCASSSGGREKLFFGSGTQLSVL.